What follows are 16 T cell receptor beta chains derived from one specimen sequenced in a study of radiation and T cells in renal cell carcinoma. Noted time point: blood 4 weeks post-SBRT, at nephrectomy. The treatment is: 15 Gy SBRT to primary tumor, nephrectomy 4 weeks later. The method was immunoSEQ multiplex PCR; TCRdb's version includes in-frame clones alone and lacks a portion of them. This sample yields under 100,000 clones, of which around four fifths are seen a single time; approximately 9.6% belongs to the top ten. The sample in question was blood, obtained from a patient whose treatment included radiotherapy and nephrectomy. The receptors were gathered from a man aged 50 or older with renal cell carcinoma.

The chain links TRBV28 to TRBJ2-7; 7 positions match TRBD1. In germline, CDR1 is MDHEN, CDR2 SYDVKM. There are 13 residues in the CDR3. J gave up 7 bases and V 6 bases, and 9 bases lay outside the gene matches. CDR3 in amino acids: CASSRTGLSEQYF. The CDR3 DNA is TGTGCCAGCAGCCGGACAGGCCTCTCGGAGCAGTACTTC.

The rearrangement joins TRBV5-1 to TRBJ2-7; TRBD1 matches 8 bases. This CDR3 is built from 17 residues. Germline CDR1 is SGHRS and CDR2 is YFSETQ. V dropped 0 bases and J dropped 0; count of bases not matched to a gene: 8. This CDR3 reads CASSLGGGTGLSYEQYF. CDR3 nucleotides: TGCGCCAGCAGCTTGGGCGGAGGGACAGGTCTCTCCTACGAGCAGTACTTC.

This clone was seen a handful of times. This chain links TRBV4-1 with TRBJ2-1; D gene uncertain. V was shortened by 8 bases and J by 4 bases, with 21 bases between the two germline ends. The CDR3 spans 16 residues. The germline V gene has CDR1 MGHRA and CDR2 YSYEKL. CDR3 DNA sequence: TGCGCCAGCGGACCTCTCGATTTGGGATTTTACAATGAGCAGTTCTTC. As protein: CASGPLDLGFYNEQFF.

The rearrangement uses TRBV5-1 and TRBJ2-2; D remains unclear. V shed 2 bases and J shed 5 bases, with 7 bases lying between them. CDR3 length equals 13 residues. Germline loops: CDR1 SGHRS, CDR2 YFSETQ. CDR3 protein: CASSFLGTGELFF. The CDR3 region has the DNA TGCGCCAGCAGCTTTTTAGGTACCGGGGAGCTGTTTTTT.

This chain joins TRBV27 and TRBJ2-1; 7 nucleotides agree with TRBD1. Trimming removed 6 bases from V and 3 bases from J; junction bases left unmatched: 11. In germline, CDR1 is MNHEY, CDR2 SMNVEV (reference sequence). The CDR3 is 16 amino acids. The CDR3 loop is CASSQLKGALYNEQFF. CDR3 DNA sequence: TGTGCCAGCAGCCAACTTAAGGGGGCCCTCTACAATGAGCAGTTCTTC.

V is TRBV29-1 and J is TRBJ2-5, with 12 bases aligning to TRBD1. Germline V gives CDR1 SQVTM, CDR2 ANQGSEA. The CDR3 contains 15 residues. Germline trimming cut 6 bases from V and 1 base from J; bases unmatched to any gene: 6. The CDR3 DNA reads as TGCAGCGTACTCCGGGACAGGGGGCTCCAAGAGACCCAGTACTTC. Translation: CSVLRDRGLQETQYF.

CDR3 in amino acids: CASSLGTGSDGYTF. The CDR3 DNA reads as TGTGCCAGCAGCTTAGGGACAGGGTCTGATGGCTACACCTTC. This chain uses TRBV7-9 with TRBJ1-2, with 8 positions matching TRBD1. Germline trimming cut 1 base from V and 6 bases from J; bases unmatched to any gene: 4. The length of the CDR3 is 14 residues. Germline CDR1 is SEHNR and CDR2 is FQNEAQ (reference sequence).

The chain joins TRBV6-1 to TRBJ2-5; possibly TRBD1 or TRBD2 for D (5 bases each). The CDR3 covers 13 residues. Trimming removed 10 bases at V and 2 bases at J, with 14 bases between. Germline assignment: CDR1 MNHNS and CDR2 SASEGT. In DNA, the CDR3 is TGTGCCACCTCCCGGGACCTACAAGAGACCCAGTACTTC. Residues: CATSRDLQETQYF.

The chain uses TRBV4-3 and TRBJ1-1; D is unresolved. The CDR3 is 16 residues long. The V end was cut by 0 bases, the J end by 5 bases, with 16 bases between. Germline CDR1 LGHNA, CDR2 YSLEER. The CDR3 loop is CASSQDRRSGRTEAFF. The CDR3 DNA reads as TGCGCCAGCAGCCAAGATCGAAGGAGTGGTCGGACTGAAGCTTTCTTT.

V usage is TRBV10-3 and J usage is TRBJ2-1; 7 bases fit TRBD2. Germline loops: CDR1 ENHRY, CDR2 SYGVKD. The CDR3 is made up of 14 amino acids. V dropped 8 bases and J dropped 0; count of bases not matched to a gene: 4. The CDR3 DNA is TGTGCCATCGGGCGCGGGAGCTCCTACAATGAGCAGTTCTTC. Translation: CAIGRGSSYNEQFF.

This clone was detected only a few times. This chain links TRBV15 with TRBJ2-7, with TRBD1 as a possible D gene (5 bases). Trimming shortened V by 0 bases and J by 4 bases, and 13 bases separated the two germline ends. The germline gives CDR1 LNHNV, CDR2 YYDKDF (reference sequence). CDR3 size: 15 residues. CDR3 in DNA: TGTGCCACCAGCAGAGATAAGGGGATAAATTACGAGCAGTACTTC. Residues: CATSRDKGINYEQYF.

A word on this clone: This could be a read error, since a much larger clone is one nucleotide away. Other nucleotide sequences from this sample produce the same CDR3. This sequence joins TRBV9 and TRBJ1-2; D is unclear. Trimming removed 3 bases at V and 2 bases at J, with 2 bases between. The CDR3 consists of 11 residues. Germline-derived CDR1 and CDR2 are SGDLS and YYNGEE. The CDR3 DNA follows: TGTGCCAGCAGCGCAAACTATGGCTACACCTTC. Protein: CASSANYGYTF. Together with reference TRBV9 and TRBJ1-2, the CDR3 gives the full variable domain: DSGVTQTPKHLITATGQRVTLRCSPRSGDLSVYWYQQSLDQGLQFLIQYYNGEERAKGNILERFSAQQFPDLHSELNLSSLELGDSALYFCASSANYGYTFGSGTRLTVV.

This CDR3 reads CASSIVGQGTGELFF. The CDR3 DNA reads TGTGCCAGTAGTATAGTAGGACAGGGCACCGGGGAGCTGTTTTTT. The chain recombines TRBV19 with TRBJ2-2; 8 nucleotides align to TRBD1. The CDR3 has 15 amino acids. In germline, CDR1 is LNHDA, CDR2 SQIVND (reference sequence). With 1 base clipped from V and 4 bases from J, the junction kept 2 bases outside the gene matches.

For the CDR3, the DNA is TGTGCCAGCAGCGGGATTTCAGCTGGCGATGAGCAGTTCTTC. Translation gives CASSGISAGDEQFF. This chain uses TRBV9 with TRBJ2-1; no definite D call. The CDR3 is 14 residues long. V dropped 3 bases and J dropped 8 bases, with 15 bases sitting between them. The germline V gene has CDR1 SGDLS and CDR2 YYNGEE. Full variable domain (outside the CDR3, taken from reference TRBV9 and TRBJ2-1): DSGVTQTPKHLITATGQRVTLRCSPRSGDLSVYWYQQSLDQGLQFLIQYYNGEERAKGNILERFSAQQFPDLHSELNLSSLELGDSALYFCASSGISAGDEQFFGPGTRLTVL.

This sequence joins TRBV5-1 and TRBJ2-4; tentatively, D is TRBD2 (6 bases). The CDR3 runs to 13 residues. The ends were cut back, 0 bases at V and 6 bases at J, with 7 bases in the middle. Per the germline V gene, CDR1 is SGHRS and CDR2 is YFSETQ. The CDR3 sequence is CASSLDGGNIQYF. CDR3 nucleotide sequence: TGCGCCAGCAGCTTGGACGGGGGAAACATTCAGTACTTC.

The table lists this clone with a few counts. This chain joins TRBV4-3 and TRBJ2-3; 7 bases agree with TRBD2. Germline CDR1 reads LGHNA; CDR2 reads YSLEER. This CDR3 spans 17 amino acids. J lost 7 bases, V lost 1 base, and 14 bases had no gene match. CDR3 region: CASSQVSKAGPMNTQYF. The CDR3 coding sequence is TGCGCCAGCAGCCAAGTGTCAAAAGCGGGGCCGATGAATACGCAGTATTTT.